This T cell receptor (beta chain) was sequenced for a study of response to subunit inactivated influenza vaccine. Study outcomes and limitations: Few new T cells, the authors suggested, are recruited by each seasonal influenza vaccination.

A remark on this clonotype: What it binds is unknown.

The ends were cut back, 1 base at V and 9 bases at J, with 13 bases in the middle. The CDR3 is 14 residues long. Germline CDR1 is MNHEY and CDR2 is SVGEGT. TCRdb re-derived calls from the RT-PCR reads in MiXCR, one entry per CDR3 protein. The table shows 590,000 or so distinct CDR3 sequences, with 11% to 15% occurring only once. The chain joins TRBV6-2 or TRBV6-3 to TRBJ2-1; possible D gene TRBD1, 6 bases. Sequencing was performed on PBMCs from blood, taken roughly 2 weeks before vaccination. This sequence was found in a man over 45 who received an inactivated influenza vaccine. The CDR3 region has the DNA TGTGCCAGCAGTTACTGGGGGCTGGTGGGTGAGCAGTTCTTC. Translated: CASSYWGLVGEQFF.